This T cell receptor (beta chain) was sequenced in a study of CD8+ T cells in alopecia areata. CDR1 is SGHTA, CDR2 FQGNSA, per germline. The CDR3 has 14 amino acids. V dropped 7 bases and J dropped 7 bases, with 19 bases sitting between them. RNA, once extracted, was reverse transcribed into cDNA for use as the sequencing template. Some clones are missing from TCRdb's copy, which holds only in-frame ones; the method was immunoSEQ multiplex PCR. The sample consists of 11,000 or so clones, around 60% of them appearing once. The investigators collected lesional scalp punch biopsies and peripheral blood from alopecia areata patients.

The sequence came from a human donor with alopecia areata. Sequencing was performed on skin. V gene TRBV7-2 combines with J gene TRBJ1-1, with unresolved D. This CDR3 is CASTWVRPGGEAFF. Here the CDR3 DNA reads TGTGCCAGCACCTGGGTACGACCAGGAGGTGAAGCTTTCTTT.